A selection of T cell receptor beta chains follows, all from one sample in a study of metastatic and nonmetastatic thyroid tumors. Using MiXCR, TCRdb reanalyzed the PCR reads. This sample yields some 27,000 clones, of which more than 20% are seen a single time; more than 2% belongs to the top ten. Sequenced sample: blood. The receptors come from a female donor with papillary thyroid cancer or a benign thyroid nodule (not recorded which). Some clones in this sample may be carry-over from other donors' samples. The CDR3 runs from the conserved cysteine through the conserved F or W. The D gene is left open where the match is weak. Some rows have no size entry. The others give once, few or many, or a class for an expanded clone.

>once|TRBV7-2|15|NA|TRBJ2-2
CASSLARIGTGELFF
TGTGCCAGCAGCTTAGCTAGAATAGGCACCGGGGAGCTGTTTTTT
>few|TRBV2|15|NA|TRBJ2-7
CAIKLMAVSSYEQYF
TGTGCCATCAAGTTGATGGCGGTGAGCTCCTACGAGCAGTACTTC
>many|TRBV20-1|15|NA|TRBJ2-1
CSARVVVRGYNEQFF
TGCAGTGCTAGAGTGGTCGTACGGGGATACAATGAGCAGTTCTTC
>many|TRBV4-3|14|NA|TRBJ2-1
CASSQALRGNEQFF
TGCGCCAGCAGCCAAGCATTGCGGGGCAATGAGCAGTTCTTC
>many|TRBV30|14|NA|TRBJ2-7
CAWSVGYKAYEQYF
TGTGCCTGGAGTGTTGGGTACAAGGCCTACGAGCAGTACTTC
>few|TRBV9|16|TRBD2|TRBJ2-1
CASSSTLGGSGRGLFF
TGTGCCAGCAGCTCGACCCTGGGGGGAAGCGGGAGGGGTCTGTTCTTC
>many|TRBV4-3|15|TRBD1|TRBJ1-4
CASSPLDRGGEKLFF
TGCGCCAGCAGCCCCCTCGACAGGGGTGGTGAAAAACTGTTTTTT
>many|TRBV20-1|14|NA|TRBJ1-2
CSARPATGYTGYTF
TGCAGTGCTAGGCCCGCTACAGGGTATACGGGCTACACCTTC
>NA|TRBV18|14|TRBD1|TRBJ1-1
CASSPGQGISEAFF
TGTGCCAGCTCACCCGGACAGGGAATCTCTGAAGCTTTCTTT
>many|TRBV18|19|NA|TRBJ1-2
CASSLFPLLWEPFNYGYTF
TGTGCCAGCTCACTATTCCCTCTTTTATGGGAGCCCTTTAACTATGGCTACACCTTC
>few|TRBV10-3|15|TRBD1|TRBJ2-1
CAISYGTGSYNEQFF
TGTGCCATCAGCTACGGGACAGGGAGTTACAATGAGCAGTTCTTC
>many|TRBV20-1|16|NA|TRBJ2-1
CSAPTTPGVGYNEQFF
TGCAGTGCCCCGACTACCCCCGGAGTTGGGTACAATGAGCAGTTCTTC
>medium-sized|TRBV20-1|16|TRBD1|TRBJ2-7
CSARPPGDRRTYEQYF
TGCAGTGCTAGACCCCCAGGGGACAGAAGAACCTACGAGCAGTACTTC
>many|TRBV12-3/TRBV12-4|13|NA|TRBJ2-3
CASSLAGFDTQYF
TGTGCCAGCAGTTTAGCGGGGTTTGATACGCAGTATTTT
>NA|TRBV4-3|14|NA|TRBJ2-3
CASSQEGTTDTQYF
TGCGCCAGCAGCCAAGAGGGAACTACAGATACGCAGTATTTT
>NA|TRBV28|13|NA|TRBJ2-7
CASSRLLSTEQYF
TGTGCCAGCAGCAGATTGTTGAGCACCGAGCAGTACTTC
>many|TRBV14|15|TRBD1|TRBJ2-2
CASSQEQGSYGELFF
TGTGCCAGCAGCCAAGAACAGGGGAGTTACGGGGAGCTGTTTTTT
>medium-sized|TRBV2|15|NA|TRBJ1-2
CASSPTDSEPYGYTF
TGTGCCAGCAGTCCTACGGACAGCGAACCTTATGGCTACACCTTC
>NA|TRBV5-1|11|NA|TRBJ2-1
CASISHYEQFF
TGCGCCAGCATCTCCCACTACGAGCAGTTCTTC
>many|TRBV10-3|18|NA|TRBJ2-7
CAISEMRTDGGFSYEQYF
TGTGCCATCAGTGAGATGCGAACGGACGGCGGGTTCTCCTACGAGCAGTACTTC
>many|TRBV25-1|16|NA|TRBJ1-3
CASSERARASGDTIYF
TGTGCCAGCAGTGAAAGGGCCCGGGCATCGGGGGACACCATATATTTT
>many|TRBV12-3/TRBV12-4|16|NA|TRBJ2-1
CASTHRILGSYNEQFF
TGTGCCAGCACCCACCGGATTCTGGGCTCCTACAATGAGCAGTTCTTC
>many|TRBV20-1|15|TRBD1|TRBJ1-4
CSARKQGNNDEKLFF
TGCAGTGCTCGTAAACAGGGGAATAATGATGAAAAACTGTTTTTT
>many|TRBV6-4|16|TRBD1|TRBJ2-7
CASSANNRGVGYEQYF
TGTGCCAGCAGTGCAAACAACAGGGGGGTAGGCTACGAGCAGTACTTC
>many|TRBV4-1|14|NA|TRBJ2-1
CASSHMGPYNEQFF
TGCGCCAGCAGCCATATGGGACCGTACAATGAGCAGTTCTTC
>few|TRBV7-9|12|NA|TRBJ2-3
CASSTTTDTQYF
TGTGCCAGTAGTACAACTACTGATACGCAGTATTTT
>many|TRBV10-3|12|NA|TRBJ2-2
CAISDGPGELFF
TGTGCCATCAGTGACGGGCCCGGGGAGCTGTTTTTT
>many|TRBV7-2|18|TRBD2|TRBJ2-1
CASSFKTGGPRLYNEQFF
TGTGCCAGCAGCTTTAAGACGGGAGGGCCAAGACTCTACAATGAGCAGTTCTTC
>many|TRBV24-1|14|NA|TRBJ1-2
CATSDGVANYGYTF
TGTGCCACCAGTGATGGGGTAGCTAACTATGGCTACACCTTC
>NA|TRBV4-2|15|TRBD1|TRBJ2-7
CASSRESDRAYEQYF
TGTGCCAGCAGCCGAGAATCGGACAGGGCTTACGAGCAGTACTTC
>NA|TRBV11-3|14|NA|TRBJ1-1
CASSPGSTYTEAFF
TGTGCCAGCAGCCCCGGGTCTACCTACACTGAAGCTTTCTTT
>many|TRBV2|15|TRBD2|TRBJ2-1
CASTESGGTYNEQFF
TGTGCCAGCACTGAGAGCGGGGGTACCTACAATGAGCAGTTCTTC
>many|TRBV30|15|NA|TRBJ2-6
CALALGGSGANVLTF
TGTGCCCTGGCGCTTGGAGGTTCTGGGGCCAACGTCCTGACTTTC
>many|TRBV10-3|16|TRBD2|TRBJ2-5
CATSGLAGDPPETQYF
TGTGCCACGAGTGGCCTAGCGGGAGATCCCCCGGAGACCCAGTACTTC
>medium-sized|TRBV20-1|16|TRBD1|TRBJ1-5
CSARDRGQGSRQPQHF
TGCAGTGCTAGAGATCGAGGACAGGGGTCTCGTCAGCCCCAGCATTTT
>many|TRBV27|15|NA|TRBJ2-1
CASSFPGSIVGEQFF
TGTGCCAGCAGTTTCCCCGGTTCGATTGTTGGTGAGCAGTTCTTC
>medium-sized|TRBV6-2/TRBV6-3|10|NA|TRBJ1-5
CASRGQTQHF
TGTGCCAGCAGAGGACAAACCCAGCATTTT
>many|TRBV7-9|15|TRBD2|TRBJ2-3
CASSPHSSGMTTQYF
TGTGCCAGCAGCCCTCACTCTAGCGGGATGACTACGCAGTATTTT
>many|TRBV5-6|13|NA|TRBJ1-1
CASSLGANTEAFF
TGTGCCAGCAGCTTGGGGGCGAACACTGAAGCTTTCTTT
>once|TRBV19|15|NA|TRBJ2-1
CARSWGANPYNEQFF
TGTGCCAGGAGCTGGGGGGCAAACCCCTACAATGAGCAGTTCTTC
>NA|TRBV11-2|16|NA|TRBJ2-1
CASSLRWTLGNNEQFF
TGTGCCAGCAGCCTCAGGTGGACCCTGGGTAACAATGAGCAGTTCTTC
>many|TRBV7-9|12|NA|TRBJ2-2
CASSLGIGELFF
TGTGCCAGCAGCTTAGGGATCGGGGAGCTGTTTTTT
>many|TRBV2|15|NA|TRBJ2-4
CASSGGVLAKNIQYF
TGTGCCAGCAGTGGCGGTGTGCTAGCCAAAAACATTCAGTACTTC
>NA|TRBV19|17|NA|TRBJ1-5
CASSIGSGDLDNQPEHF
TGTGCCAGTAGTATAGGTTCAGGGGACTTGGACAATCAGCCCGAGCATTTT
>NA|TRBV6-1|8|NA|TRBJ1-4
CAGKGYRF
TGTGCCGGAAAGGGATATCGTTTT
>medium-sized|TRBV12-3/TRBV12-4|13|NA|TRBJ2-7
CASSLTTDYEQYF
TGTGCCAGCAGCCTGACGACAGATTACGAGCAGTACTTC
>once|TRBV28|15|TRBD2|TRBJ2-3
CASIPLAGRTETQYF
TGTGCCAGCATCCCGCTAGCGGGAAGGACGGAAACGCAGTATTTT
>NA|TRBV5-1|14|NA|TRBJ2-7
CASSAPGPESEQYF
TGCGCCAGCAGCGCACCCGGGCCAGAGAGTGAGCAGTACTTC